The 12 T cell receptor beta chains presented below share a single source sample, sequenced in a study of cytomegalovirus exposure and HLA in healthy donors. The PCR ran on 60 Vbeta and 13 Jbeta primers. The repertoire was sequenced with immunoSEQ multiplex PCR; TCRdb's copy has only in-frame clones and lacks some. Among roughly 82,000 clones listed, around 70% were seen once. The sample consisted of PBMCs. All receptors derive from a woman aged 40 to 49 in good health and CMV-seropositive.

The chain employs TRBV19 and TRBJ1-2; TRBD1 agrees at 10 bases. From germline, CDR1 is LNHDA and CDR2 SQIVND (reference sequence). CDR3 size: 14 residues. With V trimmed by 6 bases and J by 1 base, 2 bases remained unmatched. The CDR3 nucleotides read TGTGCCAGTAGCGGGACAGGGGTTAACTATGGCTACACCTTC. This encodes CASSGTGVNYGYTF.

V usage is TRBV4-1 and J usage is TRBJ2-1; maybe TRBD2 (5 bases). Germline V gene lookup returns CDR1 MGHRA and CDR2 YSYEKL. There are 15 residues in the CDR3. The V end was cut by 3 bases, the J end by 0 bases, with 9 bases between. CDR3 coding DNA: TGCGCCAGCAGCCAGAGCGGCAACTCCTACAATGAGCAGTTCTTC. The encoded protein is CASSQSGNSYNEQFF.

In DNA, the CDR3 is TGTGCCAGCAGCGTAGAGGGCGGGGGCCTATACGAGCAGTACTTC. It encodes CASSVEGGGLYEQYF. The V and J genes are TRBV9 and TRBJ2-5; tentatively, D is TRBD2 (7 bases). Near its end, the DNA agrees better with TRBJ2-7, so the J call may be wrong. Germline V gene data show CDR1 as SGDLS and CDR2 as YYNGEE. The CDR3 spans 15 residues.

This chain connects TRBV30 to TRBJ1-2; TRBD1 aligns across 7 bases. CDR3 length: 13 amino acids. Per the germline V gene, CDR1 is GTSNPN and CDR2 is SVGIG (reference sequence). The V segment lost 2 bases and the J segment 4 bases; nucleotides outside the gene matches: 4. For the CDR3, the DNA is TGTGCCTGGAGTCGGGACAGACCCTATGGCTACACCTTC. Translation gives CAWSRDRPYGYTF.

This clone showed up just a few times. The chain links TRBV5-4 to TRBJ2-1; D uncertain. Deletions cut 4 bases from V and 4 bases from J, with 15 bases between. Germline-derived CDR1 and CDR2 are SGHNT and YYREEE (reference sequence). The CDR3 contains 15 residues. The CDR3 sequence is CASSTPGTKYNEQFF. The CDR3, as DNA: TGTGCCAGCAGCACTCCCGGTACGAAATACAATGAGCAGTTCTTC.

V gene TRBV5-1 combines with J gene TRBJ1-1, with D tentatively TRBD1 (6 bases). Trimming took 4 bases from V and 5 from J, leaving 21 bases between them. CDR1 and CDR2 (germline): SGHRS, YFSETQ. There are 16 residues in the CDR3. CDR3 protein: CASSPDRQAPGTEAFF. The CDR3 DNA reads TGCGCCAGCAGCCCAGATAGACAGGCCCCGGGGACTGAAGCTTTCTTT.

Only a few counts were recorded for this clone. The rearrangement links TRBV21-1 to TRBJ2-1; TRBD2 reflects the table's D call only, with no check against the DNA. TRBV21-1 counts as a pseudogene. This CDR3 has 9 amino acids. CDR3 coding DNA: TGTGCCAGCAGCAATCGGCAGTTCTTC. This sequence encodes CASSNRQFF.

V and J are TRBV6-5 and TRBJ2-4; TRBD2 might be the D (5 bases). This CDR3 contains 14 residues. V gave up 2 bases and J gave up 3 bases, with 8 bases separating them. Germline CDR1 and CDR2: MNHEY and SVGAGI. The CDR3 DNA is TGTGCCAGCAGTTACGACACTAGCAAAAACATTCAGTACTTC. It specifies CASSYDTSKNIQYF.

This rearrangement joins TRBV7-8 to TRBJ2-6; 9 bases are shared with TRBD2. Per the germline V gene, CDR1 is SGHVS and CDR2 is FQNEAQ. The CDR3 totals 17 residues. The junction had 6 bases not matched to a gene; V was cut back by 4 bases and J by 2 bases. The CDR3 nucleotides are TGTGCCAGCAGCTCAGGACTAGCGTTGGCTGGGGCCAACGTCCTGACTTTC. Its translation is CASSSGLALAGANVLTF.

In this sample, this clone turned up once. DNA for the CDR3: TGTGCCTGGAGCGAGACTAGCGGGTTTGATTACGAGCAGTACTTC. This encodes CAWSETSGFDYEQYF. The chain joins TRBV30 to TRBJ2-7; 10 nucleotides align to TRBD2. V was clipped by 3 bases and J by 4 bases; unmatched bases: 9. The CDR3 sequence is 15 residues long. Germline-derived CDR1 and CDR2 are GTSNPN and SVGIG (reference sequence).

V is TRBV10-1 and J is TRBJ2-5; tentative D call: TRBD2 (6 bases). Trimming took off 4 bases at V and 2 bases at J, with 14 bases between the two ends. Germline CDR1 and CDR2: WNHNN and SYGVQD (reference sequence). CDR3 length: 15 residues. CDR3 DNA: TGCGCCAGCAGTGCCACATTCGGGGGTCAAGAGACCCAGTACTTC. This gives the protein CASSATFGGQETQYF.

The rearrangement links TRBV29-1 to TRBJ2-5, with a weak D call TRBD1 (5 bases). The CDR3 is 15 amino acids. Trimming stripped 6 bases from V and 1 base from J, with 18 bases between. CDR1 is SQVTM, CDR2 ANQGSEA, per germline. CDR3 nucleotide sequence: TGCAGCGTCCATCGGGCAGGGTCTATCCAAGAGACCCAGTACTTC. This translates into CSVHRAGSIQETQYF.